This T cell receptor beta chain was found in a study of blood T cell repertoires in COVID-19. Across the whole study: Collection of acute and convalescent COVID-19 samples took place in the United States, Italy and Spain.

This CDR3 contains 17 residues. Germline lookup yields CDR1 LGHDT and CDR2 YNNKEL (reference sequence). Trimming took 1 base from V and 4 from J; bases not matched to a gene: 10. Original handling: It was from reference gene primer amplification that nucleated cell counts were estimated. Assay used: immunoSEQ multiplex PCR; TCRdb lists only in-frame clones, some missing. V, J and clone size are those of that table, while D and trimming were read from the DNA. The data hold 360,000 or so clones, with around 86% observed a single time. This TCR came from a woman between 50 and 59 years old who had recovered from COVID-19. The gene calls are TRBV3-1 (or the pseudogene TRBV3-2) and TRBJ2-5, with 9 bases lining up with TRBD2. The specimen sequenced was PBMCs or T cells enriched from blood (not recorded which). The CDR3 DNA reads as TGTGCCAGCAGCCAAGTGGGTCGCGGGAGGGCACGAGAGACCCAGTACTTC. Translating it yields CASSQVGRGRARETQYF.